This T cell receptor (beta chain) came from a study of blood T cell repertoires in COVID-19. Sequencing used immunoSEQ multiplex PCR; TCRdb keeps in-frame clones, though not all of them. The sample includes fewer than 60,000 clones, around 83% of them seen just once. Sequencing was carried out using peripheral blood. This TCR was sampled from an older man with active COVID-19.

In nucleotides, the CDR3 is TGTGCCAGCAGGGCGACAGGGGCCAAGGGGTATGGCTACACCTTC. This gives the protein CASRATGAKGYGYTF. The rearrangement links TRBV6-5 to TRBJ1-2, with 8 bases identical to TRBD1. J lost 5 bases, V lost 6 bases, and 11 bases had no gene match. The CDR3 consists of 15 residues. Looked up from germline, CDR1 is MNHEY and CDR2 is SVGAGI.